This T cell receptor beta chain was captured in a study of OX40 agonist ivuxolimab in advanced cancers. General study points: There were, on average, more expanded clones in CD8+ T cells than in CD4+.

Of note for this clone: Its antigen is not identified.

This CDR3 region has 14 residues. Germline V gives CDR1 LNHDA, CDR2 SQIVND (reference sequence). J was trimmed by 5 bases and V by 4 bases; bases with no gene match: 6. TCRdb keeps only in-frame clones here, not all; method: immunoSEQ multiplex PCR. The sample lists some 86,000 clones, approximately 88% occurring once. With baseline, cycle 4 day 1, and cycle 7 day 1 as timepoints, blood was sampled. J is TRBJ1-1 and V is TRBV19; TRBD1 aligns across 8 bases. This specimen was CD4+ or CD8+ T cells sorted from blood, taken in a trial of the OX40 agonist ivuxolimab. The TCR comes from an adult with an advanced solid tumor such as melanoma, head and neck, liver or kidney cancer. The DNA of the CDR3 is TGTGCCAGTAGTACCGGACAGGGAGCGACTGAAGCTTTCTTT. Translation gives CASSTGQGATEAFF.